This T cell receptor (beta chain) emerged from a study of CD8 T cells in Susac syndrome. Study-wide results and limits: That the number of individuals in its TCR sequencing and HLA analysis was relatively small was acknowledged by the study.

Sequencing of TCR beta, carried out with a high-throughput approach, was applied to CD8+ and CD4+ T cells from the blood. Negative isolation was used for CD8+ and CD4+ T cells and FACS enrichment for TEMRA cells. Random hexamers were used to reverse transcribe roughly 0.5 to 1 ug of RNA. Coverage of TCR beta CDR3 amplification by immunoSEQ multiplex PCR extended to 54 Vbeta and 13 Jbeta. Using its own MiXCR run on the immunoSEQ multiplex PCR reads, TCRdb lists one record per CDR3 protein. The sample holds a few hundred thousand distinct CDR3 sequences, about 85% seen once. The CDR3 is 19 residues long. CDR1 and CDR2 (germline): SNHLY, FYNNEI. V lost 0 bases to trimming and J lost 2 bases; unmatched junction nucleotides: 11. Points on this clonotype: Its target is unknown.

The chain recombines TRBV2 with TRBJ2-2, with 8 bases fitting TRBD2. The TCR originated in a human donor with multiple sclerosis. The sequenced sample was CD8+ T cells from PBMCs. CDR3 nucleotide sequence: TGTGCCAGCAGTGAAGCGACCGGTGAGCGGGGGACCAACACCGGGGAGCTGTTTTTT. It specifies CASSEATGERGTNTGELFF.